One and the same sample provided the 21 T cell receptor beta chains below, sequenced in a study of CD8 T cells in ankylosing spondylitis. TCRdb ran MiXCR on the 5' RACE reads and lists one entry per CDR3 protein. This sample has roughly 38,000 distinct CDR3 sequences, with 10% found just once. The sample taken for sequencing was blood, either unsorted or a sorted T cell fraction (not recorded which). Source of these receptors: a male donor with ankylosing spondylitis or in good health (not recorded which).

This clonotype was seen ten or more times. The chain carries TRBV27 and TRBJ2-5; no reliable D call. The CDR3 runs to 13 residues. V was cut by 4 bases and J by 3 bases, with 9 bases left in between. The germline V gene encodes CDR1 MNHEY and CDR2 SMNVEV (reference sequence). This CDR3 reads CASSWGVEETQYF. The CDR3, as DNA: TGTGCCAGCAGTTGGGGTGTCGAAGAGACCCAGTACTTC.

This clonotype was recorded at least ten times. This chain uses TRBV29-1 with TRBJ2-1; TRBD1 aligns across 7 bases. The CDR3 loop spans 14 amino acids. In germline, CDR1 is SQVTM, CDR2 ANQGSEA. The V segment lost 0 bases and the J segment 8 bases; nucleotides outside the gene matches: 7. CDR3 nucleotide sequence: TGCAGCGTTGAAGAGGCAGGGGGTATAGATGAGCAGTTCTTC. Its translation is CSVEEAGGIDEQFF.

Many counts were recorded for this clonotype. The rearrangement links TRBV18 to TRBJ2-3; D is unresolved. Germline CDR1 and CDR2: KGHSH and LQKENI. V lost 3 bases and J 2 bases, leaving 18 bases between the germline ends. The CDR3 extends over 17 amino acids. CDR3: CASSPGVVGRLTDTQYF. DNA for the CDR3: TGTGCCAGCTCACCGGGCGTAGTAGGCCGACTCACAGATACGCAGTATTTT.

The sample holds many counts of this clonotype. The V call is TRBV11-2, the J call TRBJ2-1; D not certain. Germline assignment: CDR1 SGHAT and CDR2 FQNNGV. This CDR3 spans 13 amino acids. V was pared by 8 bases and J by 0 bases, with 8 bases between. This CDR3 is CASGWNSYNEQFF. The CDR3 coding sequence is TGTGCCAGCGGGTGGAACTCCTACAATGAGCAGTTCTTC.

This clonotype was observed many times. The chain carries TRBV5-1 and TRBJ1-2; D is unresolved. The ends were cut back, 5 bases at V and 3 bases at J, with 14 bases in the middle. The CDR3 length is 14 residues. CDR1 SGHRS and CDR2 YFSETQ come from the germline V gene. In DNA, the CDR3 is TGCGCCAGCAGAAACAAGTCTGAACACTATGGCTACACCTTC. Amino acid sequence: CASRNKSEHYGYTF.

In this sample, this clonotype turned up many times. The rearrangement uses TRBV14 and TRBJ1-3; tentative D call: TRBD1 (5 bases). Trimming left V 4 bases short and J 0 bases short, with 13 bases between. The CDR3 has 16 residues. The germline V gene encodes CDR1 SGHDN and CDR2 FVKESK. CDR3 region: CASSRSGTLSGNTIYF. In DNA form, the CDR3 reads TGTGCCAGCAGCCGCAGTGGGACCCTCTCTGGAAACACCATATATTTT.

Ten or more counts support this clonotype. The gene calls are TRBV5-1 and TRBJ2-1; 10 bases are shared with TRBD2. Germline V lookup: CDR1 SGHRS, CDR2 YFSETQ. The junction had 7 bases not matched to a gene; V was cut back by 0 bases and J by 7 bases. This CDR3 has 16 amino acids. In DNA, the CDR3 is TGCGCCAGCAGCTTGGGAGGAGCGGGAGGGCCGAATGAGCAGTTCTTC. This sequence encodes CASSLGGAGGPNEQFF.

This clonotype appeared a single time. The chain links TRBV4-2 to TRBJ2-4; D gene ambiguous. V lost 0 bases to trimming and J lost 8 bases, with 8 bases between them. CDR1 and CDR2 (germline): LGHNA, YNFKEQ. The CDR3 is made up of 13 amino acids. CDR3 region: CASSQDRWDIQYF. CDR3 bases: TGTGCCAGCAGCCAAGATCGGTGGGACATTCAGTACTTC.

The chain carries TRBV12-3 or TRBV12-4 and TRBJ2-5; 10 nucleotides line up with TRBD2. V lost 5 bases, J lost 12 bases, and 6 bases stayed unmatched. The CDR3 covers 12 residues. The CDR3: CASSALAGTEYF. The CDR3 bases are TGTGCCAGCAGTGCACTAGCGGGGACAGAGTACTTC.

The chain employs TRBV10-3 and TRBJ2-1; 7 bases are a match to TRBD2. The V gene's germline CDR1 is ENHRY and CDR2 SYGVKD. CDR3 length: 16 amino acids. Unmatched junction bases numbered 10, after V lost 8 bases and J lost 0 bases. The CDR3 loop reads CAIRGPGGVSYNEQFF. The CDR3 DNA sequence: TGTGCCATCCGGGGCCCGGGGGGAGTCTCCTACAATGAGCAGTTCTTC.

The chain recombines TRBV10-3 with TRBJ2-7; the D gene is possibly TRBD1 (5 bases). This CDR3 has 13 residues. Between the trimmed V and J ends, which lost 3 bases and 3 bases, there was a span of 9 bases. The germline gives CDR1 ENHRY, CDR2 SYGVKD. The CDR3 loop reads CAISDGRDYEQYF. CDR3 nucleotide sequence: TGTGCCATCAGTGATGGCAGGGACTACGAGCAGTACTTC.

This clonotype was seen repeatedly, ten times or more. The CDR3 coding sequence is TGCAGCGTTTTTGGGGGAGGACAGGGGGCTTCTGGGGCCAACGTCCTGACTTTC. Encoded protein: CSVFGGGQGASGANVLTF. The chain has TRBV29-1 and TRBJ2-6, with 11 bases lining up with TRBD1. Trimming at V came to 5 bases and at J to 1 base, leaving 10 bases not matched to a gene. In germline, CDR1 is SQVTM, CDR2 ANQGSEA. The CDR3 contains 18 residues.

This clonotype was seen at least ten times. The J gene is TRBJ2-7, the V gene TRBV11-2; D might be TRBD2 (6 bases). CDR3 size: 18 residues. V dropped 5 bases and J dropped 0 bases, with 23 bases sitting between them. The germline gives CDR1 SGHAT, CDR2 FQNNGV. CDR3 DNA: TGTGCCAGCAGCCGGGGGATGGTAGCCCGAGGAAGCTCCTACGAGCAGTACTTC. Translating it yields CASSRGMVARGSSYEQYF. The whole variable domain, filled in from reference TRBV11-2 and TRBJ2-7, reads EAGVAQSPRYKIIEKRQSVAFWCNPISGHATLYWYQQILGQGPKLLIQFQNNGVVDDSQLPKDRFSAERLKGVDSTLKIQPAKLEDSAVYLCASSRGMVARGSSYEQYFGPGTRLTVT.

This clonotype was observed many times. The J gene is TRBJ2-2, the V gene TRBV12-3 or TRBV12-4; 16 bases agree with TRBD2. The CDR3 is 19 amino acids. V lost 2 bases, J lost 3 bases, and 6 bases stayed unmatched. The CDR3 sequence: CASSLWSGLAGGYTGELFF. For the CDR3, the DNA is TGTGCCAGCAGTTTATGGTCGGGACTAGCGGGAGGGTACACCGGGGAGCTGTTTTTT.

This clonotype occurred many times. The chain combines TRBV6-5 with TRBJ1-2; the D is unclear. Per the germline V gene, CDR1 is MNHEY and CDR2 is SVGAGI. CDR3 length equals 17 residues. Trimming pared 0 bases from V and 5 bases from J, leaving 19 bases between. The CDR3 nucleotides read TGTGCCAGCAGTTACTCGCAACTCGGATCCTTAGGATATGGCTACACCTTC. It encodes CASSYSQLGSLGYGYTF.

Many counts were recorded for this clonotype. The CDR3 coding sequence is TGCAGTGCTAGAGGTGACAGGGGGACTGGGGCCAACGTCCTGACTTTC. Translated: CSARGDRGTGANVLTF. The chain uses TRBV20-1 and TRBJ2-6, with 9 bases aligning to TRBD1. Per the germline V gene, CDR1 is DFQATT and CDR2 is SNEGSKA (reference sequence). Unmatched junction bases numbered 3, after V lost 1 base and J lost 2 bases. The CDR3 has 16 residues.

Ten or more counts support this clonotype. The chain employs TRBV7-9 and TRBJ2-3; TRBD2 aligns across 7 bases. The junction had 7 bases not matched to a gene; V was cut back by 3 bases and J by 4 bases. The CDR3 is made up of 15 amino acids. Germline-derived CDR1 and CDR2 are SEHNR and FQNEAQ (reference sequence). This CDR3 reads CASSFLWEGADTQYF. In DNA, the CDR3 is TGTGCCAGCAGCTTTCTGTGGGAGGGAGCAGATACGCAGTATTTT.

This clonotype has a count of ten or more. CDR3 protein: CASSQDSGNQPQHF. CDR3 bases: TGCGCCAGCAGCCAAGATTCGGGGAATCAGCCCCAGCATTTT. V is TRBV4-1 and J is TRBJ1-5; D is unclear. This CDR3 has 14 amino acids. The V and J ends lost 0 bases and 4 bases respectively, with 7 bases between them. In germline, CDR1 is MGHRA, CDR2 YSYEKL.

The table lists this clonotype with a few counts. The CDR3 spells CASSPPGGSGNTIYF. CDR3 DNA sequence: TGTGCCAGCAGTCCCCCCGGAGGGTCTGGAAACACCATATATTTT. The gene calls are TRBV6-1 and TRBJ1-3, with D unclear. The germline V gene encodes CDR1 MNHNS and CDR2 SASEGT. CDR3 length: 15 residues. V lost 5 bases and J 1 base, leaving 12 bases between the germline ends.

This clonotype showed up many times. J is TRBJ2-1 and V is TRBV7-9, with D hard to call. Per the germline V gene, CDR1 is SEHNR and CDR2 is FQNEAQ (reference sequence). CDR3 size: 15 residues. V lost 3 bases to trimming and J lost 3 bases, with 12 bases between them. For the CDR3, the DNA is TGTGCCAGCAGCTTCTCGGGTAGGGACTACAATGAGCAGTTCTTC. This codes for CASSFSGRDYNEQFF.

This rearrangement joins TRBV5-1 to TRBJ1-1; D is ambiguous. The CDR3 consists of 12 residues. Germline assignment: CDR1 SGHRS and CDR2 YFSETQ. Trimming took 4 bases from V and 7 from J, leaving 11 bases between them. CDR3 protein: CASSPNYSEAFF. In DNA, the CDR3 is TGCGCCAGCAGCCCTAATTACAGTGAAGCTTTCTTT.